What follows describes a single TCR beta chain. Its specificity is unknown. The data were taken from a study of cytomegalovirus exposure and HLA in healthy donors. This CDR3 is 16 amino acids long. Germline V lookup: CDR1 SGHTA, CDR2 FQGNSA. Germline trimming cut 3 bases from V and 3 bases from J; bases unmatched to any gene: 7. Study-level results: As a later analysis revealed, most CMV-associated TCR beta chains appeared HLA-restricted. TCR beta V- and J-gene trimming was later associated with a missense DCLRE1C variant. The only immune exposure information that was available was CMV serostatus. Links to common viral pathogens appeared, in a later analysis, for several of the most significant clusters.

The PCR employed 60 Vbeta primers together with 13 Jbeta primers. Profiled with immunoSEQ multiplex PCR; TCRdb holds only in-frame clones, not every one. The sample lists fewer than 70,000 clones; approximately 70% were seen once. The clonotype comes from a male donor in good health and CMV-seropositive. This sequence joins TRBV7-2 and TRBJ2-7; 11 bases are a match to TRBD2. Specimen: PBMCs. The CDR3: CASSFRSSGGVYEQYF. The CDR3 DNA is TGTGCCAGCAGCTTCCGGAGTAGCGGGGGGGTCTACGAGCAGTACTTC.